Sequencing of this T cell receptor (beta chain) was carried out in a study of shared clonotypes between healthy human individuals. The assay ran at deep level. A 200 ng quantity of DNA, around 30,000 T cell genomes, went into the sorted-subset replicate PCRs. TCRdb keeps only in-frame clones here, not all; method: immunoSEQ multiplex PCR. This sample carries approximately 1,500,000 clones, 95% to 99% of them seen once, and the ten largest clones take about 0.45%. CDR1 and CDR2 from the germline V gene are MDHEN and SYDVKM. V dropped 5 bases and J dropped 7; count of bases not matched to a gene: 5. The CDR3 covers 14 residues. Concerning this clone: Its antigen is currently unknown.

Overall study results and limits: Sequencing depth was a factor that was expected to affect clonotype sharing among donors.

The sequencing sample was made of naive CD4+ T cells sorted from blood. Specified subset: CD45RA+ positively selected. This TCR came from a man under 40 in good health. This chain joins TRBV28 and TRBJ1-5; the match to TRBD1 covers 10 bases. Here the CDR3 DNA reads TGTGCCAGCAGTCCCGGGGACAGGGGACAGCCCCAGCATTTT. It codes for CASSPGDRGQPQHF.